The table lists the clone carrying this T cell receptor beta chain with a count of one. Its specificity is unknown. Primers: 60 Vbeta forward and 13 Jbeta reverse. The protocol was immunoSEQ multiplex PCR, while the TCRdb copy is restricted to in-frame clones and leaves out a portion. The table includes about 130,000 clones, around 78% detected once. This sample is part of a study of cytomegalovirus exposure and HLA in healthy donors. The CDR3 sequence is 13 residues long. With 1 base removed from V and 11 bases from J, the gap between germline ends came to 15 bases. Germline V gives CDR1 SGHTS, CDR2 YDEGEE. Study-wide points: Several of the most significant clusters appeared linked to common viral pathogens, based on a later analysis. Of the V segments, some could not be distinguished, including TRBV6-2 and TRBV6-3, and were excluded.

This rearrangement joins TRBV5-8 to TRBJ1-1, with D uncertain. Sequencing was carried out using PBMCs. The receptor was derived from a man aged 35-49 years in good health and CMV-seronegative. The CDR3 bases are TGTGCCAGCAGCTTGTTCGCAAGCGATGTGGCTTTCTTT. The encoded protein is CASSLFASDVAFF.